The rows below give T cell receptor beta chains drawn from one sample of a study of cytomegalovirus exposure and HLA in healthy donors. Generated by immunoSEQ multiplex PCR, the TCRdb table keeps only in-frame clones and is missing some. The sample shows approximately 58,000 clones, 75% to 85% of them seen only once. Sequencing input: PBMCs. The source is a man in his thirties or forties in good health and CMV-seronegative. Each CDR3 is given with its conserved first and last residue. Rows may omit the clone size; those that give it use once, few, many or a size class.

CDR3: CASSDWGDTIYF; J: TRBJ1-3; size: -; V: TRBV25-1
CDR3: CASSSGSPAVSQHF; J: TRBJ1-5; size: once; V: TRBV7-2
CDR3: CASSLHGRSSTDTQYF; J: TRBJ2-3; size: -; V: TRBV9
CDR3: CSSSFGTGGAGYTF; J: TRBJ1-2; size: -; V: TRBV7-9
CDR3: CASSLAGVYDEQFF; J: TRBJ2-1; size: few; V: TRBV2
CDR3: CASSSVPDRGTEAFF; J: TRBJ1-1; size: -; V: TRBV7-2
CDR3: CATSRDRLTYEQYF; J: TRBJ2-7; size: few; V: TRBV15
CDR3: CASSLGGDNYGYTF; J: TRBJ1-2; size: -; V: TRBV5-4
CDR3: CASSQSYRGSVTEAFF; J: TRBJ1-1; size: -; V: TRBV23-1
CDR3: CASSSGTDTGELFF; J: TRBJ2-2; size: few; V: TRBV7-7
CDR3: CASSLEGSPYSEAFF; J: TRBJ1-1; size: -; V: TRBV11-2
CDR3: CASSQETSGSYEQYF; J: TRBJ2-7; size: -; V: TRBV4-3
CDR3: CASTIVEIEGYTF; J: TRBJ1-2; size: once; V: TRBV6-6
CDR3: CASSQVRTANTGELFF; J: TRBJ2-2; size: -; V: TRBV13
CDR3: CASSFWSGKSLNQPRHF; J: TRBJ1-5; size: -; V: TRBV7-9
CDR3: CASSLAVAGAYGYTF; J: TRBJ1-2; size: -; V: TRBV7-2
CDR3: CASSFRGGTEAFF; J: TRBJ1-1; size: -; V: TRBV11-3
CDR3: CASSQTGLRLDEQFF; J: TRBJ2-1; size: -; V: TRBV4-3
CDR3: CASSQGAGVGMNTEAFF; J: TRBJ1-1; size: -; V: TRBV4-2
CDR3: CASSLWAGNEKLFF; J: TRBJ1-4; size: once; V: TRBV11-2
CDR3: CASSLNRGMNEQYF; J: TRBJ2-7; size: -; V: TRBV13
CDR3: CASKPGDSGDEQFF; J: TRBJ2-1; size: -; V: TRBV7-3
CDR3: CASSLPPGTGANVLTF; J: TRBJ2-6; size: once; V: TRBV5-1
CDR3: CASSQEGRVAYEQYF; J: TRBJ2-7; size: few; V: TRBV14
CDR3: CASSLVGGDTGELFF; J: TRBJ2-2; size: -; V: TRBV5-1
CDR3: CASSVGRSITNEKLFF; J: TRBJ1-4; size: -; V: TRBV9
CDR3: CASSLGTGWNTEAFF; J: TRBJ1-1; size: -; V: TRBV5-1
CDR3: CAVLQGLGTQAFF; J: TRBJ1-1; size: -; V: TRBV6-5
CDR3: CASSPGGSSTNSGANVLTF; J: TRBJ2-6; size: -; V: TRBV5-1
CDR3: CASSPSVNTEAFF; J: TRBJ1-1; size: -; V: TRBV18
CDR3: CASSLEPSGGAQYF; J: TRBJ2-5; size: -; V: TRBV4-1
CDR3: CASSYSGQANTEAFF; J: TRBJ1-1; size: -; V: TRBV6-5
CDR3: CAWSLQENTEAFF; J: TRBJ1-1; size: few; V: TRBV30
CDR3: CASSQEGLAGGPTDTQYF; J: TRBJ2-3; size: once; V: TRBV4-3
CDR3: CSVEGGDDASEKLFF; J: TRBJ1-4; size: -; V: TRBV29-1
CDR3: CASSESGTSGIFFYEQYF; J: TRBJ2-7; size: -; V: TRBV10-1
CDR3: CASSFKQGGQETQYF; J: TRBJ2-5; size: -; V: TRBV4-1
CDR3: CASSSGLATSTDTQYF; J: TRBJ2-3; size: -; V: TRBV27
CDR3: CAISEPKLAGVTGELFF; J: TRBJ2-2; size: -; V: TRBV10-3
CDR3: CASSLSTATDTQYF; J: TRBJ2-3; size: -; V: TRBV27
CDR3: CASSVDRGDRAMVQFF; J: TRBJ2-1; size: -; V: TRBV6-4
CDR3: CSASETQYF; J: TRBJ2-5; size: -; V: TRBV20-1
CDR3: CASCRSDPDTQYF; J: TRBJ2-3; size: -; V: TRBV6-1
CDR3: CSVGQGSTEAFF; J: TRBJ1-1; size: -; V: TRBV29-1
CDR3: CASSESTSGVTDTQYF; J: TRBJ2-3; size: -; V: TRBV10-2
CDR3: CSSSLASGVSYEQYF; J: TRBJ2-7; size: -; V: TRBV7-9
CDR3: CASSGIAGGRTGELFF; J: TRBJ2-2; size: -; V: TRBV9
CDR3: CASSKRTGRTNTGELFF; J: TRBJ2-2; size: -; V: TRBV11-3
CDR3: CASSLGTGGNEQFF; J: TRBJ2-1; size: -; V: TRBV7-2
CDR3: CASSLRTWAEETQYF; J: TRBJ2-5; size: once; V: TRBV5-8
CDR3: CAISLEGNTIYF; J: TRBJ1-3; size: -; V: TRBV10-3
CDR3: CASSSSGRGTGELFF; J: TRBJ2-2; size: -; V: TRBV13
CDR3: CSVDPSRGGAFF; J: TRBJ1-1; size: few; V: TRBV29-1